Following are 12 T cell receptor beta chains from one sample sequenced in a study of blood T cells in healthy people across ages. Combining a sample-barcoded 5' primer with a J-beta primer mix, a second PCR ran for roughly 7 to 11 cycles. TCRdb re-derived calls from the 5' RACE reads in MiXCR, one entry per CDR3 protein. The sample holds around 1,900,000 distinct CDR3 sequences, more than 35% seen once. Sequenced material: blood. The receptors stem from a human donor in good health.

This chain joins TRBV6-1 and TRBJ2-1, with D perhaps matching TRBD1 (6 bases). Trimming removed 5 bases from V and 4 bases from J, with 12 bases in between. Germline V CDR1 and CDR2: MNHNS, SASEGT. The CDR3 has 14 residues. The CDR3: CASSTGIRYNEQFF. CDR3 bases: TGTGCCAGCAGTACAGGGATTCGGTACAATGAGCAGTTCTTC.

The chain has TRBV4-2 and TRBJ2-1, with 9 nucleotides matching TRBD2. This CDR3 contains 18 residues. Trimming removed 1 base from V and 8 bases from J; junction bases left unmatched: 15. Germline lookup yields CDR1 LGHNA and CDR2 YNFKEQ. In DNA, the CDR3 is TGTGCCAGCAGCCAAGTCCTGATTGCGGGGGGGCCCGGCGATGAGCAGTTCTTC. Protein sequence: CASSQVLIAGGPGDEQFF.

The chain recombines TRBV13 with TRBJ1-1; the D is unclear. CDR3 length: 13 amino acids. Trimming removed 2 bases at V and 3 bases at J, with 7 bases between. The germline V gene encodes CDR1 PRHDT and CDR2 FYEKMQ (reference sequence). As DNA, the CDR3 is TGTGCCAGCAGCTTATGGATAGACACTGAAGCTTTCTTT. Protein product: CASSLWIDTEAFF.

This chain links TRBV3-1 with TRBJ2-1, with D possibly matching TRBD2 (5 bases). The CDR3 loop spans 13 amino acids. Looked up from germline, CDR1 is LGHDT and CDR2 is YNNKEL (reference sequence). The V end was cut by 4 bases, the J end by 10 bases, with 14 bases between. In nucleotides, the CDR3 is TGTGCCAGCAGCCGCGGAGGCACTCAAGAGCAGTTCTTC. Translating gives CASSRGGTQEQFF.

This clonotype was observed many times. Here the CDR3 reads CASSQASGGPSGANVLTF. Written as DNA, the CDR3 is TGCGCCAGCAGCCAAGCTAGCGGGGGCCCCTCTGGGGCCAACGTCCTGACTTTC. The chain is built from TRBV4-3 and TRBJ2-6; 10 nucleotides align to TRBD2. In germline, CDR1 is LGHNA, CDR2 YSLEER. The CDR3 runs to 18 residues. The junction had 3 bases not matched to a gene; V was cut back by 1 base and J by 0 bases.

This clonotype has just a few counts. The CDR3 here is CSARDLYVRGNTEAFF. DNA for the CDR3: TGCAGTGCTAGAGATTTATACGTCAGGGGAAACACTGAAGCTTTCTTT. This chain uses TRBV20-1 with TRBJ1-1; the D gene is possibly TRBD1 (6 bases). From germline, CDR1 is DFQATT and CDR2 SNEGSKA (reference sequence). The CDR3 loop spans 16 amino acids. V was trimmed by 0 bases and J by 2 bases, leaving 16 bases between them.

This clonotype was found many times. The chain links TRBV7-2 to TRBJ2-3; no firm D call. The germline V and J ends were trimmed by 4 bases and 1 base, with 9 bases remaining between them. The CDR3 totals 14 residues. From germline, CDR1 is SGHTA and CDR2 FQGNSA. DNA for the CDR3: TGTGCCAGCAGCTGGGCTGGCGGCACAGATACGCAGTATTTT. This encodes CASSWAGGTDTQYF.

In its sample, this clonotype was seen a few times. V gene TRBV20-1 combines with J gene TRBJ2-7, with D perhaps being TRBD1 or TRBD2 (6 bases each). From germline, CDR1 is DFQATT and CDR2 SNEGSKA (reference sequence). With 6 bases removed from V and 2 bases from J, the gap between germline ends came to 14 bases. This CDR3 is built from 13 residues. The CDR3 loop is CSAKKGGTYEQYF. CDR3 coding DNA: TGCAGTGCCAAAAAGGGGGGCACCTACGAGCAGTACTTC.

This chain connects TRBV18 to TRBJ2-7, with 7 bases lining up with TRBD1. V shed 5 bases, J shed 7 bases, and the junction held 2 bases outside the gene matches. The CDR3 is made up of 11 amino acids. Germline V lookup: CDR1 KGHSH, CDR2 LQKENI. The CDR3 sequence is CASSTGEEQYF. The CDR3 coding sequence is TGTGCCAGCTCAACAGGGGAAGAGCAGTACTTC.

The chain is built from TRBV5-1 and TRBJ2-7; TRBD1 aligns across 7 bases. There are 15 residues in the CDR3. V lost 5 bases and J lost 3; bases outside the gene matches: 11. Germline V gives CDR1 SGHRS, CDR2 YFSETQ. CDR3: CASSTGTEPIYEQYF. Here the CDR3 DNA reads TGCGCCAGCAGTACCGGGACAGAGCCCATCTACGAGCAGTACTTC.

In this sample, this clonotype turned up many times. The rearrangement uses TRBV7-9 and TRBJ2-4, with TRBD1 matching over 7 bases. V lost 4 bases, J lost 1 base, and 4 bases stayed unmatched. Germline V CDR1 and CDR2: SEHNR, FQNEAQ (reference sequence). CDR3 length equals 15 residues. The CDR3 sequence: CASSSSQGAKNIQYF. The DNA of the CDR3 is TGTGCCAGCAGCTCGTCACAGGGGGCCAAAAACATTCAGTACTTC.

This clonotype was recorded a few times. This rearrangement joins TRBV12-3 or TRBV12-4 to TRBJ1-2, with 9 positions matching TRBD1. The CDR3 is 14 amino acids. The V and J ends lost 5 bases and 7 bases, in that order; junction bases with no gene match: 8. The CDR3 bases are TGTGCCAGCAGTCTACAGGGGGCGGGAAGTGGCTACACCTTC. Translating it yields CASSLQGAGSGYTF.